This passage covers 8 T cell receptor beta chains from one sample sequenced in a study of cytomegalovirus exposure and HLA in healthy donors. Primers for the PCR totalled 60 Vbeta and 13 Jbeta. Assay used: immunoSEQ multiplex PCR; TCRdb lists only in-frame clones, some missing. The repertoire holds approximately 200,000 clones, with roughly 74% as singletons. The material sequenced was PBMCs. The receptors shown here come from a woman under 40 in good health and CMV-seropositive.

This clone was detected once. The chain carries TRBV6-5 and TRBJ2-2; D possibly corresponds to TRBD1 (6 bases). V was cut by 0 bases and J by 5 bases, with 10 bases left in between. The CDR3 is 15 amino acids. Per germline, CDR1 MNHEY and CDR2 SVGAGI. The CDR3 region has the DNA TGTGCCAGCAGTTACTCTATCACAGGGACCGGGGAGCTGTTTTTT. It yields the protein CASSYSITGTGELFF.

This chain uses TRBV19 with TRBJ2-3; 9 bases fit TRBD1. Per the germline V gene, CDR1 is LNHDA and CDR2 is SQIVND (reference sequence). Losses at the gene ends were 5 bases for V and 2 bases for J; bases not matched to a gene: 5. This CDR3 spans 15 amino acids. CDR3 nucleotides: TGTGCCAGTAGTCCTGGGACAGGGCTCACAGATACGCAGTATTTT. It is translated as CASSPGTGLTDTQYF.

The chain links TRBV6-1 to TRBJ1-2, with TRBD1 identical over 8 bases. CDR1 and CDR2 (germline): MNHNS, SASEGT. There are 12 residues in the CDR3. V was clipped by 9 bases and J by 6 bases; unmatched bases: 6. In nucleotides, the CDR3 is TGTGCCAGTACAACAGGGGGGGATGGCTACACCTTC. It translates to CASTTGGDGYTF.

The V gene is TRBV2, the J gene TRBJ2-5; D is perhaps TRBD1 (5 bases). CDR1 and CDR2 (germline): SNHLY, FYNNEI. This CDR3 region has 14 residues. V dropped 5 bases and J dropped 5 bases, with 15 bases sitting between them. CDR3 in amino acids: CASSQGRYGETQYF. DNA for the CDR3: TGTGCCAGCAGTCAGGGAAGGTATGGGGAGACCCAGTACTTC.

The V and J genes are TRBV19 and TRBJ1-4; D unresolved. The CDR3 is 13 amino acids. V gave up 3 bases and J gave up 8 bases, with 10 bases separating them. CDR1 LNHDA and CDR2 SQIVND come from the germline V gene (reference sequence). As DNA, the CDR3 is TGTGCCAGTAGTATGTCCGGGGAAGAAAAACTGTTTTTT. Encoded protein: CASSMSGEEKLFF.

Points on this clone: Within the sample, other DNA sequences also encode this same CDR3. V gene TRBV2 combines with J gene TRBJ2-7; 7 bases align to TRBD2. Germline CDR1 and CDR2: SNHLY and FYNNEI. The ends lost 6 bases at V and 4 bases at J; junction bases unmatched: 12. The CDR3 is made up of 15 amino acids. DNA of the CDR3: TGTGCCAGCAGCCCTAGTAGGGGAGGGCTATACGAGCAGTACTTC. Amino acids: CASSPSRGGLYEQYF.

The count of this clone is one. The chain recombines TRBV7-9 with TRBJ2-7, with 9 nucleotides matching TRBD1. Germline V gene lookup returns CDR1 SEHNR and CDR2 FQNEAQ (reference sequence). V lost 6 bases, J lost 4 bases, and 13 bases stayed unmatched. The CDR3 has 16 residues. The CDR3 loop reads CASSRTTGGRVYEQYF. The CDR3, as DNA: TGTGCCAGCAGTCGGACAACAGGGGGCAGGGTATACGAGCAGTACTTC.

This chain uses TRBV5-1 with TRBJ1-6, with TRBD1 as a possible D gene (6 bases). This CDR3 contains 15 residues. The V end was cut by 4 bases, the J end by 9 bases, with 17 bases between. CDR1 SGHRS and CDR2 YFSETQ come from the germline V gene. The CDR3 reads CASSLKQGGVSPLHF. As DNA, the CDR3 is TGCGCCAGCAGCCTTAAACAGGGAGGGGTTTCACCCCTCCACTTT.